The 27 T cell receptor beta chains presented below share a single source sample, sequenced in a study of Ad26.COV2.S vaccination and SARS-CoV-2 variants. Profiled with immunoSEQ multiplex PCR; TCRdb holds only in-frame clones, not every one. The repertoire includes 430,000 or so clones, 75% to 90% of them detected once, and about 2.5% sits in the top ten. Treatment: roughly 18 received Ad26.COV2.S at low or high dose, single or two shots; roughly five received placebo; per-sample allocation not given. Specimens were obtained on day 63 following the first vaccine or placebo injection. The input for sequencing was peripheral blood, taken in a trial of Ad26.COV2.S vaccine versus placebo. The source of these receptors is a person aged 18-60 years who received the Ad26.COV2.S COVID-19 vaccine or a placebo.

This clone occurred once. V is TRBV27 and J is TRBJ2-3; D perhaps matches TRBD2 (5 bases). V lost 5 bases and J 4 bases, leaving 13 bases between the germline ends. CDR1 and CDR2 (germline): MNHEY, SMNVEV (reference sequence). CDR3 length: 14 amino acids. CDR3 sequence reads: CASSPTRTADTQYF. In DNA, the CDR3 is TGTGCCAGCAGTCCCACCAGGACTGCAGATACGCAGTATTTT.

This chain connects TRBV12-3 or TRBV12-4 to TRBJ1-5; D is undetermined. V was shortened by 4 bases and J by 4 bases, with 8 bases between the two germline ends. The CDR3 spans 13 residues. The CDR3: CASSSRANQPQHF. Written as DNA, the CDR3 is TGTGCCAGCAGTTCCCGGGCGAATCAGCCCCAGCATTTT.

The chain recombines TRBV30 with TRBJ1-2; D not resolved. The V and J ends lost 3 bases and 1 base respectively, with 9 bases between them. The CDR3 consists of 13 residues. Germline V CDR1 and CDR2: GTSNPN, SVGIG (reference sequence). The CDR3 spells CAWRGAGNYGYTF. The CDR3, as DNA: TGTGCCTGGAGAGGAGCGGGTAACTATGGCTACACCTTC.

The chain has TRBV5-1 and TRBJ1-3; tentative D call: TRBD1 (5 bases). The CDR3 runs 16 residues. The germline V gene has CDR1 SGHRS and CDR2 YFSETQ. With 2 bases removed from V and 0 bases from J, the gap between germline ends came to 12 bases. The CDR3 protein is CASSFGGGDSGNTIYF. As DNA, the CDR3 is TGCGCCAGCAGCTTTGGCGGGGGTGACTCTGGAAACACCATATATTTT.

The chain carries TRBV5-1 and TRBJ2-3; 13 bases are shared with TRBD2. The CDR3 runs to 16 residues. After removal of 4 bases from V and 7 bases from J, the junction contained 9 bases not matched to a gene. Looked up from germline, CDR1 is SGHRS and CDR2 is YFSETQ. In nucleotides, the CDR3 is TGCGCCAGCAGCCAATTACTAGCGGGGGGGCTATATACGCAGTATTTT. Translated, it gives CASSQLLAGGLYTQYF.

DNA for the CDR3: TGTGCCAGCAGCCGTTCCAGGGTCACGCAAGAGACCCAGTACTTC. Translation: CASSRSRVTQETQYF. The V call is TRBV6-5, the J call TRBJ2-5; D is perhaps TRBD1 (5 bases). Per germline, CDR1 MNHEY and CDR2 SVGAGI. CDR3 length: 15 residues. V was clipped by 6 bases and J by 2 bases, with 16 bases between them.

The V call is TRBV9, the J call TRBJ1-6; D ambiguous. This CDR3 has 15 residues. V lost 0 bases and J 8 bases, leaving 12 bases between the germline ends. Germline V gene data show CDR1 as SGDLS and CDR2 as YYNGEE. The CDR3 loop is CASSVEDPRDSPLHF. In DNA, the CDR3 is TGTGCCAGCAGCGTAGAAGATCCTAGGGATTCACCCCTCCACTTT.

This clone was detected only once. V is TRBV4-3 and J is TRBJ2-3, with a possible D match to TRBD2 (6 bases). Trimming took 0 bases from V and 7 from J, leaving 8 bases between them. The germline CDR1 and CDR2 sequences are LGHNA and YSLEER. The CDR3 extends over 13 amino acids. CDR3 sequence (DNA): TGCGCCAGCAGCCAAGATGGGAGGAATACGCAGTATTTT. Translated, it gives CASSQDGRNTQYF.

This chain uses TRBV4-3 with TRBJ1-4; the D gene is possibly TRBD1 (6 bases). The CDR3 totals 14 residues. V was shortened by 0 bases and J by 11 bases, with 13 bases between the two germline ends. Germline CDR1 LGHNA, CDR2 YSLEER. The CDR3 nucleotides are TGCGCCAGCAGCCAAGACCTGGGGGCAGGGAAACTGTTTTTT. It translates to CASSQDLGAGKLFF.

The chain recombines TRBV14 with TRBJ2-2; D uncertain. CDR3 length: 14 residues. V was cut by 4 bases and J by 3 bases, with 9 bases left in between. Germline V lookup: CDR1 SGHDN, CDR2 FVKESK. The CDR3 DNA reads as TGTGCCAGCAGCCGGGCAGTATACACCGGGGAGCTGTTTTTT. Its protein product is CASSRAVYTGELFF.

This chain joins TRBV7-2 and TRBJ2-3, with a tentative D call TRBD2 (6 bases). The V end lost 5 bases, the J end lost 9 bases, and 21 bases lay between the germline ends. There are 15 residues in the CDR3. CDR1 is SGHTA, CDR2 FQGNSA, per germline. CDR3 protein: CASSPYSGARGTQYF. CDR3 nucleotides: TGTGCCAGCAGCCCATACTCCGGGGCACGGGGGACGCAGTATTTT.

V usage is TRBV12-3 or TRBV12-4 and J usage is TRBJ2-1; the D gene is possibly TRBD1 (6 bases). V dropped 0 bases and J dropped 6 bases, with 6 bases sitting between them. The CDR3 loop spans 13 amino acids. The CDR3, as DNA: TGTGCCAGCAGTTTAGCCAGGGGCAATGAGCAGTTCTTC. Encoded protein: CASSLARGNEQFF.

The CDR3 loop reads CASSLEDATNQPQHF. As DNA, the CDR3 is TGCGCCAGCAGCTTAGAGGACGCCACCAATCAGCCCCAGCATTTT. The genes are TRBV5-1 and TRBJ1-5; D gene unclear. The CDR3 runs to 15 residues. Germline V gene sequence: CDR1 SGHRS, CDR2 YFSETQ. Trimming took off 2 bases at V and 3 bases at J, with 12 bases between the two ends.

V and J are TRBV2 and TRBJ1-6, with a tentative D call TRBD1 (5 bases). Germline loops: CDR1 SNHLY, CDR2 FYNNEI. V was trimmed by 7 bases and J by 7 bases, leaving 17 bases between them. CDR3 length equals 15 residues. The CDR3 spells CASTPFGTGNSPLHF. The CDR3 nucleotides read TGTGCCAGCACCCCATTTGGGACGGGGAATTCACCCCTCCACTTT. The full variable domain, completed using reference TRBV2 and TRBJ1-6, is EPEVTQTPSHQVTQMGQEVILRCVPISNHLYFYWYRQILGQKVEFLVSFYNNEISEKSEIFDDQFSVERPDGSNFTLKIRSTKLEDSAMYFCASTPFGTGNSPLHFGNGTRLTVT.

The chain couples TRBV27 to TRBJ2-7, with D possibly matching TRBD2 (5 bases). CDR3 size: 13 residues. Germline V gene sequence: CDR1 MNHEY, CDR2 SMNVEV (reference sequence). V lost 6 bases, J lost 7 bases, and 16 bases lay in between. The CDR3 region is CASSPPYRGEQYF. The CDR3 nucleotides read TGTGCCAGCAGCCCCCCTTACCGGGGAGAGCAGTACTTC.

This sequence joins TRBV6-5 and TRBJ1-2, with TRBD1 as a possible D gene (6 bases). This CDR3 region has 14 residues. V was trimmed by 6 bases and J by 6 bases, leaving 17 bases between them. Germline V lookup: CDR1 MNHEY, CDR2 SVGAGI. This CDR3 is CASSRGQTTDGYTF. The CDR3 nucleotides read TGTGCCAGCAGCCGGGGACAAACCACGGATGGCTACACCTTC.

The chain recombines TRBV14 with TRBJ2-7; no clear D. The length of the CDR3 is 15 residues. Germline V lookup: CDR1 SGHDN, CDR2 FVKESK. V lost 1 base, J lost 0 bases, and 10 bases lay in between. The CDR3 coding sequence is TGTGCCAGCAGCCAAGCGACACAAACCTCCTACGAGCAGTACTTC. Its protein is CASSQATQTSYEQYF.

The count of this clone is one. The chain is built from TRBV11-3 and TRBJ1-1; TRBD1 matches 9 bases. The trim removed 1 base at V and 6 bases at J, leaving 9 bases unmatched. The CDR3 has 16 amino acids. Germline V gives CDR1 SGHNT, CDR2 YENEEA. The CDR3 sequence is CASSLGAGTGNSEAFF. DNA for the CDR3: TGTGCCAGCAGCTTAGGCGCCGGGACAGGGAATTCTGAAGCTTTCTTT.

This clone occurred once. The chain joins TRBV19 to TRBJ2-4; 7 bases fit TRBD2. This CDR3 has 15 amino acids. Germline CDR1 reads LNHDA; CDR2 reads SQIVND (reference sequence). V trimming: 6 bases; J trimming: 1 base; junction bases outside the gene matches: 6. Here the CDR3 DNA reads TGTGCCAGTAGCTCAGCGGGAAATGCCAAAAACATTCAGTACTTC. Protein: CASSSAGNAKNIQYF.

The chain couples TRBV7-2 to TRBJ2-2; perhaps TRBD1 as D (6 bases). In germline, CDR1 is SGHTA, CDR2 FQGNSA. The CDR3 has 13 amino acids. Trimming removed 4 bases from V and 8 bases from J, with 11 bases in between. In DNA, the CDR3 is TGTGCCAGCAGCTCACACAGGGTAGGGGAGCTGTTTTTT. Its protein product is CASSSHRVGELFF.

This chain uses TRBV6-5 with TRBJ2-7; D is perhaps TRBD2 (7 bases). This CDR3 contains 15 residues. Germline CDR1 is MNHEY and CDR2 is SVGAGI. V was pared by 0 bases and J by 2 bases, with 11 bases between. For the CDR3, the DNA is TGTGCCAGCAGTTACTCGCGGGGGCCTACCTACGAGCAGTACTTC. Amino acid sequence: CASSYSRGPTYEQYF.

This chain links TRBV11-2 with TRBJ1-2; 9 bases line up with TRBD1. The ends lost 2 bases at V and 6 bases at J; junction bases unmatched: 4. Germline values: CDR1 SGHAT, CDR2 FQNNGV. This CDR3 spans 14 amino acids. DNA for the CDR3: TGTGCCAGCAGCTTATATGGACAGGGGAATGGCTACACCTTC. Its translation: CASSLYGQGNGYTF.

The V and J genes are TRBV6-5 and TRBJ2-1, with 10 positions matching TRBD2. The CDR3 loop spans 15 amino acids. Germline loops: CDR1 MNHEY, CDR2 SVGAGI. V gave up 0 bases and J gave up 11 bases; unmatched junction bases: 7. The CDR3 spells CASSYSRLAGVKQFF. DNA of the CDR3: TGTGCCAGCAGTTACTCGAGGCTAGCGGGAGTGAAGCAGTTCTTC.

This chain joins TRBV19 and TRBJ2-3, with D possibly matching TRBD1 (5 bases). The V end was cut by 5 bases, the J end by 2 bases, with 8 bases between. The germline gives CDR1 LNHDA, CDR2 SQIVND (reference sequence). There are 13 residues in the CDR3. The CDR3 DNA reads TGTGCCAGTAGTGCAGGACACACAGATACGCAGTATTTT. It is translated as CASSAGHTDTQYF.

This clone was recorded a few times. The gene calls are TRBV3-1 (or the pseudogene TRBV3-2) and TRBJ1-3; D gene uncertain. There are 13 residues in the CDR3. Trimming left V 0 bases short and J 3 bases short, with 3 bases between. From germline, CDR1 is LGHDT and CDR2 YNNKEL (reference sequence). CDR3 loop: CASSQDGGNTIYF. The CDR3 DNA sequence: TGTGCCAGCAGCCAAGATGGTGGAAACACCATATATTTT.

The chain carries TRBV4-2 and TRBJ2-3, with 7 bases identical to TRBD1. From germline, CDR1 is LGHNA and CDR2 YNFKEQ. The V segment lost 0 bases and the J segment 5 bases; nucleotides outside the gene matches: 11. CDR3 length equals 17 residues. For the CDR3, the DNA is TGTGCCAGCAGCCAAGACGGTCCCACAGGGGCTGGAGATACGCAGTATTTT. Translated: CASSQDGPTGAGDTQYF.

The chain combines TRBV7-2 with TRBJ2-3; D is possibly TRBD1 or TRBD2 (5 bases each). Germline CDR1 is SGHTA and CDR2 is FQGNSA. V gave up 5 bases and J gave up 7 bases, with 13 bases separating them. CDR3 length: 13 residues. CDR3 nucleotides: TGTGCCAGCAGCCCCCAGAGGGGTAATACGCAGTATTTT. This sequence encodes CASSPQRGNTQYF.